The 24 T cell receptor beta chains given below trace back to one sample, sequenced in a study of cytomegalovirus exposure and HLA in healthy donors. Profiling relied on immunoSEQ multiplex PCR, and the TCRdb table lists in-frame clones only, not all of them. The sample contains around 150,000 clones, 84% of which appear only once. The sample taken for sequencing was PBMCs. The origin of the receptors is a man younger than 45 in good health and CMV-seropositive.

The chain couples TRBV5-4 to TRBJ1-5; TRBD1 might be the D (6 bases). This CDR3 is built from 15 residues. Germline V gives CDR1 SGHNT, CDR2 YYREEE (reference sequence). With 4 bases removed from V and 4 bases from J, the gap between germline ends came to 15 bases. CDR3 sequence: CASSGWDIRNQPQHF. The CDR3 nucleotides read TGTGCCAGCAGCGGATGGGACATTCGGAATCAGCCCCAGCATTTT.

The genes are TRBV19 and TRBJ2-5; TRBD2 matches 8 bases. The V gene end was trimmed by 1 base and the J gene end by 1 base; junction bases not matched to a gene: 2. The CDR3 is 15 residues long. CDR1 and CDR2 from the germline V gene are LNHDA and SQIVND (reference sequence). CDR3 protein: CASSIVAGGQETQYF. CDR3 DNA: TGTGCCAGTAGTATAGTTGCGGGGGGCCAAGAGACCCAGTACTTC.

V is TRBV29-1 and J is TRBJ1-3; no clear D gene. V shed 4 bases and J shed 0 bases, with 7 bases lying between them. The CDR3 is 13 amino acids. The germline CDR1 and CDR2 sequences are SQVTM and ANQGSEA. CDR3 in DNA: TGCAGCGTTGCCAAGCCCTCTGGAAACACCATATATTTT. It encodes CSVAKPSGNTIYF.

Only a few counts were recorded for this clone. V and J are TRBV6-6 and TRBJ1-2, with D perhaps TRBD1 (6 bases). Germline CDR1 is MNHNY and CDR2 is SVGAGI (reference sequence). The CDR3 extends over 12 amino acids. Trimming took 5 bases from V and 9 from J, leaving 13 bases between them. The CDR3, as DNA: TGTGCCAGCAGTACCGACAGGACGAGCTACACCTTC. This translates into CASSTDRTSYTF.

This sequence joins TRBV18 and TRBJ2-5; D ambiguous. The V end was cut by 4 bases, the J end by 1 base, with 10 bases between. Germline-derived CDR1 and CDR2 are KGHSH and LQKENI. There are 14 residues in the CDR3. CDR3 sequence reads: CASSRMSGQETQYF. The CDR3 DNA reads TGTGCCAGCTCACGGATGTCGGGCCAAGAGACCCAGTACTTC.

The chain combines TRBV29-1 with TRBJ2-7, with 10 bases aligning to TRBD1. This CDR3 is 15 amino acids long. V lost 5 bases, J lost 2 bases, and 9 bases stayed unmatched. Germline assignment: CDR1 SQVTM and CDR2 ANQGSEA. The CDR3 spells CSVTAGTGDTYEQYF. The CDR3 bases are TGCAGCGTTACTGCCGGGACAGGGGATACCTACGAGCAGTACTTC.

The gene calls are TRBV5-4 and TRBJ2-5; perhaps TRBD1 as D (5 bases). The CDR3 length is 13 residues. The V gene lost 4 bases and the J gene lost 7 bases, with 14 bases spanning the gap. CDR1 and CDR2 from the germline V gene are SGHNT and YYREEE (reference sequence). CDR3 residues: CASSIDSSGTQYF. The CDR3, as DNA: TGTGCCAGCAGCATCGACAGTTCGGGGACCCAGTACTTC.

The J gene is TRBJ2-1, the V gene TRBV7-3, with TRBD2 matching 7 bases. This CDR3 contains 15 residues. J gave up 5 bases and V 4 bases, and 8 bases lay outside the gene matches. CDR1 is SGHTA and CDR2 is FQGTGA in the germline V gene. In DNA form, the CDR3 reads TGTGCCAGCAGCTCCACTGGGGGAGGGAACAATGAGCAGTTCTTC. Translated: CASSSTGGGNNEQFF.

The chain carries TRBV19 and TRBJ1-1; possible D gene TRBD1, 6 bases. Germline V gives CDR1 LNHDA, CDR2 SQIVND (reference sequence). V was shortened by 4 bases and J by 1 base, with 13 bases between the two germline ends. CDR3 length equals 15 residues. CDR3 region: CASSTPGHRNTEAFF. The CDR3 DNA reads TGTGCCAGTAGTACCCCGGGACACCGGAACACTGAAGCTTTCTTT.

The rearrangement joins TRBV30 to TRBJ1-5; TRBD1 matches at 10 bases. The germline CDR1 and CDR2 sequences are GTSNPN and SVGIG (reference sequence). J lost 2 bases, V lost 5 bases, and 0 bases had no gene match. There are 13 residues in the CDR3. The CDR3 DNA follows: TGTGCCTGGGGACAGGGGGGCAATCAGCCCCAGCATTTT. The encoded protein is CAWGQGGNQPQHF.

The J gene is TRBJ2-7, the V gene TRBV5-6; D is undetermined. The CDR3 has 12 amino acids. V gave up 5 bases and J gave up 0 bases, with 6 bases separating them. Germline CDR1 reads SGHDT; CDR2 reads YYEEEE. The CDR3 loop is CASSSYSYEQYF. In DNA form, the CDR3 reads TGTGCCAGCAGTTCTTACTCCTACGAGCAGTACTTC. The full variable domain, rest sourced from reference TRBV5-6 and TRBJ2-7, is DAGVTQSPTHLIKTRGQQVTLRCSPKSGHDTVSWYQQALGQGPQFIFQYYEEEERQRGNFPDRFSGHQFPNYSSELNVNALLLGDSALYLCASSSYSYEQYFGPGTRLTVT.

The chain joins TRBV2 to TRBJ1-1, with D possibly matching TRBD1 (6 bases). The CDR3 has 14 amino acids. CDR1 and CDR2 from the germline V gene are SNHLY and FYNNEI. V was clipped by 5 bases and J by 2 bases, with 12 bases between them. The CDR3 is CASSIRGGNTEAFF. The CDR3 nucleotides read TGTGCCAGCAGTATTAGGGGGGGAAACACTGAAGCTTTCTTT. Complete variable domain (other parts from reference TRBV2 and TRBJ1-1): EPEVTQTPSHQVTQMGQEVILRCVPISNHLYFYWYRQILGQKVEFLVSFYNNEISEKSEIFDDQFSVERPDGSNFTLKIRSTKLEDSAMYFCASSIRGGNTEAFFGQGTRLTVV.

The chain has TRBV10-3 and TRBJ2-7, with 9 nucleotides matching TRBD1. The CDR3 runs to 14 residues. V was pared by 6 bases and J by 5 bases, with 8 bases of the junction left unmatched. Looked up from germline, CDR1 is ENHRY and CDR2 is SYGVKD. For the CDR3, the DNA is TGTGCCATCAGCAGGACAGGGGACGGCAACGAGCAGTACTTC. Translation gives CAISRTGDGNEQYF.

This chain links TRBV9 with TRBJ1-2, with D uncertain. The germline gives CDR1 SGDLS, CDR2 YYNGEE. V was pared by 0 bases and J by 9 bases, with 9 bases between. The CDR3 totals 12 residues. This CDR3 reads CASSVDQFSYTF. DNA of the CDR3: TGTGCCAGCAGCGTAGATCAGTTCAGCTACACCTTC.

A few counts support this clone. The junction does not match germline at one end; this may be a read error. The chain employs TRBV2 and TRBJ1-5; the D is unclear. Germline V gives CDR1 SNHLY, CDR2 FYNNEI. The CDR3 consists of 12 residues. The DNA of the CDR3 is TGTGCCAGCAGGGAAGAAGAGCAGCCCCAGCATTTT. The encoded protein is CASREEEQPQHF.

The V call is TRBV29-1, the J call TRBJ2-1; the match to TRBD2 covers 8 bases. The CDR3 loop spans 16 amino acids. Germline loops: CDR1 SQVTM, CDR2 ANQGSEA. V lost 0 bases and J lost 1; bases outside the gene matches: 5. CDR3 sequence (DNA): TGCAGCGTTGAAGATCCCCAGCGGGGGTCCTACAATGAGCAGTTCTTC. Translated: CSVEDPQRGSYNEQFF.

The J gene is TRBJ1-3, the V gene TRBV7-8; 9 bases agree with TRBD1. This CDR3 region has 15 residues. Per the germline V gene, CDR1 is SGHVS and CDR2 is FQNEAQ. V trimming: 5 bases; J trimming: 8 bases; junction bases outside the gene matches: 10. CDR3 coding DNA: TGTGCCAGCAGCCTCCGGACAGGGGCTAGGGACACCATATATTTT. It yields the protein CASSLRTGARDTIYF.

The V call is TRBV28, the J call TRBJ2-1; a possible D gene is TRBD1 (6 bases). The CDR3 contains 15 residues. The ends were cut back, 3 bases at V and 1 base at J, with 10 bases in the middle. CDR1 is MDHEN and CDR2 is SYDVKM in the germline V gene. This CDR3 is CASSFYRASYNEQFF. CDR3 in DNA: TGTGCCAGCAGTTTCTACAGGGCGTCCTACAATGAGCAGTTCTTC.

The CDR3 is CASSLTMRRVYEQYF. The CDR3 DNA is TGTGCCAGCAGCTTGACTATGAGGAGGGTTTACGAGCAGTACTTC. The chain links TRBV28 to TRBJ2-7, with D maybe TRBD2 (6 bases). The CDR3 is 15 residues long. Between the trimmed V and J ends, which lost 6 bases and 4 bases, there was a span of 19 bases. CDR1 and CDR2 (germline): MDHEN, SYDVKM.

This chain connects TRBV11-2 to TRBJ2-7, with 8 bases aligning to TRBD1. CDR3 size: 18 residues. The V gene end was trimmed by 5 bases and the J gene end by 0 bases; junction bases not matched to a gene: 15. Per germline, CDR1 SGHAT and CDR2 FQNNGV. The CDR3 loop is CASSPWGRGQLRSYEQYF. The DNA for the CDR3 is TGTGCCAGCAGCCCTTGGGGCAGGGGGCAGCTCCGCTCCTACGAGCAGTACTTC.

The CDR3 region has the DNA TGTGCCAGCAGTTACTCGGCTCTCAATGAGCAGTTCTTC. Amino acid sequence: CASSYSALNEQFF. The rearrangement joins TRBV6-5 to TRBJ2-1; no reliable D call. Trimming removed 0 bases from V and 6 bases from J, with 6 bases in between. The CDR3 loop spans 13 amino acids. Germline V lookup: CDR1 MNHEY, CDR2 SVGAGI.

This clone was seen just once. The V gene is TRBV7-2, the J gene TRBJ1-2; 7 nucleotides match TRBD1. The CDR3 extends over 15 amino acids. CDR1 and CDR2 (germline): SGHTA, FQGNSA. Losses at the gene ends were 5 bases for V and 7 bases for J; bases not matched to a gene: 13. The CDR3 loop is CASSPLRQGMVGYTF. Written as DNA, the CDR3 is TGTGCCAGCAGCCCTTTAAGACAGGGCATGGTTGGCTACACCTTC.

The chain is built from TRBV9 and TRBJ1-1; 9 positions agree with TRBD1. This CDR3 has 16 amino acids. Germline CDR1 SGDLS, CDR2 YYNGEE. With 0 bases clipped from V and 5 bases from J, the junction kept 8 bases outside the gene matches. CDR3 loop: CASSVGTGVSGTEAFF. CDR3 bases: TGTGCCAGCAGCGTAGGGACAGGGGTTTCGGGTACTGAAGCTTTCTTT.

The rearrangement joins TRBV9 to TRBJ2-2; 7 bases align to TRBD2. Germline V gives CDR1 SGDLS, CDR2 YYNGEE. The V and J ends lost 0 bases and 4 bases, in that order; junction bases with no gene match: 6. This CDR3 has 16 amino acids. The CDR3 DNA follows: TGTGCCAGCAGCGTAGGGGAGGGACTCCTCACCGGGGAGCTGTTTTTT. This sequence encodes CASSVGEGLLTGELFF.